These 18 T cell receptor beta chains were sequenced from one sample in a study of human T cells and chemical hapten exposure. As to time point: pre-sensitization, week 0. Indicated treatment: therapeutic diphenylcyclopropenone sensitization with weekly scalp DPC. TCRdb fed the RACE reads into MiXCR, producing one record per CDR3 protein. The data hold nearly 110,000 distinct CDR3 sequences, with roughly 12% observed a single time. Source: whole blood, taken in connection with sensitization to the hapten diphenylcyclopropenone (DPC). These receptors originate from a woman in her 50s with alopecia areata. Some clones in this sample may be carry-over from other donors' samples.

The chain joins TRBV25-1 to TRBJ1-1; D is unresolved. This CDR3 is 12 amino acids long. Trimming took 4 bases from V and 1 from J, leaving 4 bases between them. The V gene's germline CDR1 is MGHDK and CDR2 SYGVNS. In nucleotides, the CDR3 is TGTGCCAGCAGTGGACCGAACACTGAAGCTTTCTTT. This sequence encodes CASSGPNTEAFF.

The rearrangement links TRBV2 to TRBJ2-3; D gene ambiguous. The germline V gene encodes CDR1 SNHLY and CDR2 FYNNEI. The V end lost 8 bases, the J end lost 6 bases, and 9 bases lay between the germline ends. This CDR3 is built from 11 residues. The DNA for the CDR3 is TGTGCCAGCCGAGGATCGGATACGCAGTATTTT. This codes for CASRGSDTQYF.

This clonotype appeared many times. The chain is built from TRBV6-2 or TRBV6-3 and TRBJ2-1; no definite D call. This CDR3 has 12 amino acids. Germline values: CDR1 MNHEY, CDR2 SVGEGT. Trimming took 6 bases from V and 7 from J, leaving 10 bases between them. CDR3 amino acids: CASSKLRNEQFF. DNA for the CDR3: TGTGCCAGCAGCAAACTCAGGAATGAGCAGTTCTTC.

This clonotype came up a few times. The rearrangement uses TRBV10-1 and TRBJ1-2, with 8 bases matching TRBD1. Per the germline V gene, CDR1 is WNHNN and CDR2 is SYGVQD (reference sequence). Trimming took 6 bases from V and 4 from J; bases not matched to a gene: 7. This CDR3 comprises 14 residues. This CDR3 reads CASSPDRALYGYTF. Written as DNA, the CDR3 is TGCGCCAGCAGCCCGGACAGGGCACTCTATGGCTACACCTTC.

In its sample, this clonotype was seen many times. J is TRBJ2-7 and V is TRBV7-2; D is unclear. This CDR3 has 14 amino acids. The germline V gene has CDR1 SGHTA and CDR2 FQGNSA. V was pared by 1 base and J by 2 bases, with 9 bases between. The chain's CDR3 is CASSLGAYPYEQYF. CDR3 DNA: TGTGCCAGCAGCTTAGGAGCTTACCCCTACGAGCAGTACTTC.

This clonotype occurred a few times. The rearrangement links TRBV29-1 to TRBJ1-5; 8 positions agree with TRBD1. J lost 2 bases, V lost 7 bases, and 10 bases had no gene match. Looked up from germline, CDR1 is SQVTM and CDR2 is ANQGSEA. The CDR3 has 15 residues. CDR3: CSAVAQGAGNQPQHF. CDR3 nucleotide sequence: TGCAGCGCTGTGGCCCAGGGGGCCGGCAATCAGCCCCAGCATTTT. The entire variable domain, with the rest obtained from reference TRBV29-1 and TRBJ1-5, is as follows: SAVISQKPSRDICQRGTSLTIQCQVDSQVTMMFWYRQQPGQSLTLIATANQGSEATYESGFVIDKFPISRPNLTFSTLTVSNMSPEDSSIYLCSAVAQGAGNQPQHFGDGTRLSIL.

The CDR3: CATSDHGQGIQETQYF. The CDR3 DNA sequence: TGTGCCACCAGTGATCACGGACAGGGAATCCAAGAGACCCAGTACTTC. The chain is built from TRBV24-1 and TRBJ2-5, with 8 positions matching TRBD1. J lost 1 base, V lost 3 bases, and 6 bases had no gene match. There are 16 residues in the CDR3. The germline CDR1 and CDR2 sequences are KGHDR and SFDVKD.

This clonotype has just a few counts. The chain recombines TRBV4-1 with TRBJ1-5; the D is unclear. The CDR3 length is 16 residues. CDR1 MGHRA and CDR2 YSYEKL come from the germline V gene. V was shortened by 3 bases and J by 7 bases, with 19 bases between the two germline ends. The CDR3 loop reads CASSHSTAGTPQPQHF. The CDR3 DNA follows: TGCGCCAGCAGCCACTCCACGGCAGGTACCCCACAGCCCCAGCATTTT.

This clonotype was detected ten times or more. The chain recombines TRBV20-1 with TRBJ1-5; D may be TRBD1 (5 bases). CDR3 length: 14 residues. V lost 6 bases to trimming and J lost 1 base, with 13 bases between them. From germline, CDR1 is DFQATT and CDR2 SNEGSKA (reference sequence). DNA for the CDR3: TGCAGTGCCGAGGACAAGGTGAGCAATCAGCCCCAGCATTTT. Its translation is CSAEDKVSNQPQHF.

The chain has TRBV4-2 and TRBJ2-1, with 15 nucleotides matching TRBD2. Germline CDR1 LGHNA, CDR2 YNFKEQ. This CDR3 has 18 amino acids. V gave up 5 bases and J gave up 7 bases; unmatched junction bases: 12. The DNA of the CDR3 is TGTGCCAGCAGCGGGCGAGCCGGGACTAGCGGGGGGTCAAATGAGCAGTTCTTC. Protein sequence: CASSGRAGTSGGSNEQFF.

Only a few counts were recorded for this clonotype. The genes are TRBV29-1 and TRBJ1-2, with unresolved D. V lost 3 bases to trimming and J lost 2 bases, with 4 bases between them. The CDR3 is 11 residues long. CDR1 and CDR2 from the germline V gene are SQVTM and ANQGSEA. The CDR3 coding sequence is TGCAGCGTTGACAGAAACTATGGCTACACCTTC. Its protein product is CSVDRNYGYTF.

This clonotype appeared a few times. This CDR3 is CASSPGGVNTEAFF. DNA of the CDR3: TGTGCCAGCAGCCCCGGCGGGGTTAACACTGAAGCTTTCTTT. This chain joins TRBV11-3 and TRBJ1-1; D not certain. The CDR3 spans 14 residues. CDR1 and CDR2 from the germline V gene are SGHNT and YENEEA. V was trimmed by 5 bases and J by 2 bases, leaving 12 bases between them.

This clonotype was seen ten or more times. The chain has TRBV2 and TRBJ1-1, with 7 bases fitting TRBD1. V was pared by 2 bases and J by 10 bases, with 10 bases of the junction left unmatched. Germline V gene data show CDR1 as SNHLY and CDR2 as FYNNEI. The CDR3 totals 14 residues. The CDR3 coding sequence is TGTGCCAGCAGTGAACAGGGGACAGAACTAGGAGCTTTCTTT. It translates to CASSEQGTELGAFF.

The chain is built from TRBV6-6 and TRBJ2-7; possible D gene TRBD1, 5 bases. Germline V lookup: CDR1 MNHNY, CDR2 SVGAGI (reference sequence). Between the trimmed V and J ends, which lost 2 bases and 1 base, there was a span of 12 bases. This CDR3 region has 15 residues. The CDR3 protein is CASSYAQGSSYEQYF. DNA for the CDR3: TGTGCCAGCAGTTACGCCCAGGGTTCTTCCTACGAGCAGTACTTC.

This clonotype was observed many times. CDR3 in DNA: TGTGCCAGCAGTTTAGGAGGGGCTAACACTGAAGCTTTCTTT. Translating gives CASSLGGANTEAFF. The chain employs TRBV12-3 or TRBV12-4 and TRBJ1-1, with D perhaps TRBD1 (5 bases). The CDR3 has 14 residues. V was cut by 1 base and J by 2 bases, with 8 bases left in between.

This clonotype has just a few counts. The CDR3 protein is CASHRGRGEPQHF. The CDR3 nucleotides read TGTGCCAGCCACAGGGGGCGCGGGGAACCCCAGCATTTT. This chain uses TRBV6-1 with TRBJ1-5, with TRBD1 identical over 9 bases. This CDR3 comprises 13 residues. Trimming removed 8 bases from V and 10 bases from J; junction bases left unmatched: 9. Germline lookup yields CDR1 MNHNS and CDR2 SASEGT.

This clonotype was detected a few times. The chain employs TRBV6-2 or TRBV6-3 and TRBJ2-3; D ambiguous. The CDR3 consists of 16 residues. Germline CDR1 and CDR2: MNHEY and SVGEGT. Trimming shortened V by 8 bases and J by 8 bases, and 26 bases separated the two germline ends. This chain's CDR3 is CASQLPGLPTRATQYF. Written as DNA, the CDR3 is TGTGCCAGCCAACTCCCGGGTCTACCTACGCGCGCTACGCAGTATTTT.

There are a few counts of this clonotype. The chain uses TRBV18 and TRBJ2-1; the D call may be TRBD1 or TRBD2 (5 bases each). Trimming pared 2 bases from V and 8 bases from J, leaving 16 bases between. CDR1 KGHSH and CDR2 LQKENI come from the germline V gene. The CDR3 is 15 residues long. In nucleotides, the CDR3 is TGTGCCAGCTCACCAGGGACCCTCAGCACCGATGAGCAGTTCTTC. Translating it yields CASSPGTLSTDEQFF.